This T cell receptor beta chain appears in the sequencing data of a study of T-cell reconstitution after alpha-beta-depleted transplantation in children. Findings and caveats of the study: High day-60 TCRbeta diversity in some patients came from surviving recipient T cells and thymic progenitors. At the one-year point after transplant, T-cell counts and TCRbeta diversity were found to come mostly from T cells that had been newly produced. By about two months after transplant, alpha-beta T cells reportedly arose from several hundred graft clones that had expanded.

Notes on this clonotype: Its specificity is unknown.

The germline V and J ends were trimmed by 0 bases and 4 bases, with 9 bases remaining between them. CDR3 size: 14 residues. CDR1 and CDR2 (germline): MGHRA, YSYEKL. Unique molecular identifiers were incorporated when the TCRbeta library was constructed. In TCRdb, the PCR reads were re-called with MiXCR into one record per CDR3 protein. Of about 580,000 distinct CDR3 sequences in the sample, about a quarter were seen once. This sequence joins TRBV4-1 and TRBJ1-2; a weak D match, TRBD1 (6 bases). Sequenced material: PBMCs, taken before TCRalphabeta/CD19-depleted stem cell transplant. This TCR came from a boy under two years old with Wiskott-Aldrich syndrome, due to receive a stem cell transplant. The CDR3 sequence is CASSQDTGLYGYTF. The CDR3 DNA reads TGCGCCAGCAGCCAAGACACAGGGCTCTATGGCTACACCTTC.